The T cell receptor beta chain described here comes from a study of T cells in Graves' hyperthyroidism and ophthalmopathy. The germline V and J ends were trimmed by 6 bases and 0 bases, with 18 bases remaining between them. The length of the CDR3 is 16 residues. Germline assignment: CDR1 LNHDA and CDR2 SQIVND (reference sequence). Worth noting for this clonotype: The target antigen is unknown.

Study-wide findings and caveats: A model built on 13 V-J features separated ophthalmopathy from stable hyperthyroidism.

Authors of the study amplified TCR beta CDR3 regions from RNA transcripts. Researchers ran a first-round RT-PCR on the TCR CDR3 using the HTBI primer set. TCRdb re-called the multiplex PCR reads through MiXCR, storing one row per CDR3 protein. The sample holds some 300,000 distinct CDR3 sequences, approximately 13% seen once. This TCR derives from a woman aged 40 to 49 with Graves' hyperthyroidism. The sequenced material came from blood. The chain recombines TRBV19 with TRBJ2-7, with a tentative D call TRBD2 (5 bases). This CDR3 reads CASSVGPEVSSYEQYF. The CDR3 DNA reads as TGTGCCAGTAGCGTCGGGCCGGAGGTAAGCTCCTACGAGCAGTACTTC.